This entry features one T cell receptor (beta chain) sequence. There are 18 residues in the CDR3. With 1 base removed from V and 0 bases from J, the gap between germline ends came to 16 bases. CDR1 is LGHNA and CDR2 is YNFKEQ in the germline V gene. This entry belongs to a study of blood T cell repertoires in COVID-19. This table comes from immunoSEQ multiplex PCR, and its TCRdb copy is limited to in-frame clones, with some not included. The repertoire has about 300,000 clones, 90% of them found once; the top ten carry roughly 1.1%. The source is a woman in her thirties who had recovered from COVID-19. V is TRBV4-2 and J is TRBJ1-3, with D maybe TRBD1 (6 bases). Sequenced input: PBMCs or T cells enriched from blood (not recorded which). The CDR3 reads CASSQVGNRVSSGNTIYF. The CDR3, as DNA: TGTGCCAGCAGCCAAGTGGGGAACAGGGTAAGCTCTGGAAACACCATATATTTT.